What follows are 27 T cell receptor beta chains derived from one specimen sequenced in a study of CD8+CD57+ T cells in acquired aplastic anemia. It was genomic DNA that served as the template for profiling TCR beta VDJ and CDR3. TCRdb called the reads again in MiXCR, with one record for every CDR3 protein. Among roughly 240,000 distinct CDR3 sequences listed, approximately 50% were seen once. Selection for sequencing was limited to patients who had shown CD8+CD57+ cell expansion by flow cytometry. The sample taken for sequencing was sorted CD4+, CD8+, or CD8+CD57+ T cells (not recorded which) from PBMCs. These TCRs come from a human donor with aplastic anemia.

This clonotype has at least ten counts. The chain carries TRBV10-3 and TRBJ2-5, with 9 bases lining up with TRBD1. The length of the CDR3 is 15 residues. CDR1 and CDR2 (germline): ENHRY, SYGVKD. After removal of 0 bases from V and 5 bases from J, the junction contained 4 bases not matched to a gene. The CDR3, as DNA: TGTGCCATCAGTGAGTCAAGGGACAGGGTTGAGACCCAGTACTTC. This sequence encodes CAISESRDRVETQYF.

Points on this clonotype: This may stem from a read error, because a much larger clone lies one nucleotide away. The chain has TRBV5-1 and TRBJ2-3; the D is unclear. Germline V lookup: CDR1 SGHRS, CDR2 YFSETQ. The CDR3 loop spans 15 amino acids. CDR3 loop: CASNLAVPRTDTQYF. The CDR3 DNA reads as TGCGCCAGCAACTTGGCCGTCCCCCGCACAGATACGCAGTATTTT.

The gene calls are TRBV4-1 and TRBJ2-3; TRBD1 is a possible D gene (6 bases). This CDR3 is 16 amino acids long. The V and J ends lost 0 bases and 2 bases respectively, with 12 bases between them. From germline, CDR1 is MGHRA and CDR2 YSYEKL. In DNA, the CDR3 is TGCGCCAGCAGCCAAGATCCCGGACAGCTCACAGATACGCAGTATTTT. It is translated as CASSQDPGQLTDTQYF.

This clonotype was recorded at least ten times. The chain employs TRBV9 and TRBJ2-1; no clear D. This CDR3 is 15 amino acids long. Trimming stripped 0 bases from V and 5 bases from J, with 12 bases between. The germline V gene encodes CDR1 SGDLS and CDR2 YYNGEE. DNA for the CDR3: TGTGCCAGCAGCGTAGAGGCAGGATGGAACAATGAGCAGTTCTTC. Translation gives CASSVEAGWNNEQFF.

The gene calls are TRBV19 and TRBJ2-4; perhaps TRBD2 as D (5 bases). The CDR3 covers 12 residues. Between the trimmed V and J ends, which lost 6 bases and 9 bases, there was a span of 12 bases. Germline V CDR1 and CDR2: LNHDA, SQIVND (reference sequence). CDR3 bases: TGTGCCAGTAGACCCCAGGCGGGCATTCAGTACTTC. Encoded protein: CASRPQAGIQYF. The full variable domain, rest sourced from reference TRBV19 and TRBJ2-4, is DGGITQSPKYLFRKEGQNVTLSCEQNLNHDAMYWYRQDPGQGLRLIYYSQIVNDFQKGDIAEGYSVSREKKESFPLTVTSAQKNPTAFYLCASRPQAGIQYFGAGTRLSVL.

The chain is built from TRBV28 and TRBJ2-1; D ambiguous. Germline V lookup: CDR1 MDHEN, CDR2 SYDVKM. The CDR3 consists of 12 residues. Trimming removed 3 bases from V and 11 bases from J, with 11 bases in between. The CDR3, as DNA: TGTGCCAGCAGTTTCGCAGGCAGTAAGCAGTTCTTC. Translating it yields CASSFAGSKQFF.

The gene calls are TRBV5-1 and TRBJ1-4; D is unresolved. The CDR3 loop spans 17 amino acids. Trimming took 5 bases from V and 5 from J, leaving 22 bases between them. The germline V gene has CDR1 SGHRS and CDR2 YFSETQ. CDR3 amino acids: CASRMDWSYPLNEKLFF. The CDR3 DNA is TGCGCCAGCAGAATGGATTGGTCTTACCCATTGAATGAAAAACTGTTTTTT.

Of note for this clonotype: This sequence may be a read error, since a much larger clone differs from it by one base. The chain links TRBV4-3 to TRBJ2-7; perhaps TRBD2 as D (5 bases). Germline V gene lookup returns CDR1 LGHNA and CDR2 YSLEER. CDR3 length equals 13 residues. The CDR3 DNA reads as TGCGTCAGCAGCCTCGGGGATACCTACGAGCAGTACTTC. Translating gives CVSSLGDTYEQYF.

This rearrangement joins TRBV19 to TRBJ1-6; D may be TRBD1 (6 bases). This CDR3 has 14 amino acids. The V gene lost 3 bases and the J gene lost 10 bases, with 13 bases spanning the gap. Germline loops: CDR1 LNHDA, CDR2 SQIVND (reference sequence). The chain's CDR3 is CASSIKQGGSPLHF. The CDR3 DNA is TGTGCCAGTAGTATTAAACAGGGAGGCTCACCCCTCCACTTT.

The chain couples TRBV25-1 to TRBJ1-6, with 8 bases fitting TRBD1. The CDR3 loop spans 15 amino acids. CDR1 and CDR2 (germline): MGHDK, SYGVNS. V shed 3 bases and J 7 bases; nucleotides not matched to a gene: 5. The CDR3 DNA follows: TGTGCCAGCAGTGACTACGGGACAGGCAATTCACCCCTCCACTTT. Encoded protein: CASSDYGTGNSPLHF. The variable domain in full, with the rest retrieved from reference TRBV25-1 and TRBJ1-6, is EADIYQTPRYLVIGTGKKITLECSQTMGHDKMYWYQQDPGMELHLIHYSYGVNSTEKGDLSSESTVSRIRTEHFPLTLESARPSHTSQYLCASSDYGTGNSPLHFGNGTRLTVT.

The chain couples TRBV19 to TRBJ1-4; 7 positions agree with TRBD1. V was pared by 8 bases and J by 14 bases, with 5 bases of the junction left unmatched. This CDR3 comprises 10 residues. The germline gives CDR1 LNHDA, CDR2 SQIVND (reference sequence). CDR3 protein: CASGDSFLFF. In DNA, the CDR3 is TGTGCCAGTGGGGACAGTTTTCTGTTTTTT. Full variable domain (rest looked up from reference TRBV19 and TRBJ1-4): DGGITQSPKYLFRKEGQNVTLSCEQNLNHDAMYWYRQDPGQGLRLIYYSQIVNDFQKGDIAEGYSVSREKKESFPLTVTSAQKNPTAFYLCASGDSFLFFGSGTQLSVL.

There are many counts of this clonotype. The chain's CDR3 is CASSRVDRLLYGYTF. The CDR3 bases are TGTGCCAGCAGTCGAGTTGACAGGCTACTCTATGGCTACACCTTC. The chain carries TRBV9 and TRBJ1-2, with D possibly matching TRBD1 (6 bases). Germline V gene sequence: CDR1 SGDLS, CDR2 YYNGEE. Trimming removed 5 bases from V and 4 bases from J, with 18 bases in between. This CDR3 spans 15 amino acids.

Many counts were recorded for this clonotype. The CDR3: CASSYSTEWNTEAFF. The CDR3 coding sequence is TGTGCCAGCAGTTACTCGACAGAGTGGAACACTGAAGCTTTCTTT. This chain links TRBV6-6 with TRBJ1-1; possibly TRBD1 for D (5 bases). This CDR3 is built from 15 residues. Germline V gives CDR1 MNHNY, CDR2 SVGAGI (reference sequence). V lost 0 bases and J lost 1, with 9 bases in between.

The chain recombines TRBV19 with TRBJ2-7, with D hard to call. The CDR3 contains 14 residues. Deletions cut 3 bases from V and 0 bases from J, with 9 bases between. Germline loops: CDR1 LNHDA, CDR2 SQIVND (reference sequence). The CDR3 DNA is TGTGCCAGTAGTATCGGCGTGAACTCCTACGAGCAGTACTTC. It yields the protein CASSIGVNSYEQYF.

This clonotype appeared many times. The rearrangement joins TRBV30 to TRBJ1-1, with D possibly TRBD1 on 5 matching bases. The V gene lost 0 bases and the J gene lost 4 bases, with 9 bases spanning the gap. The CDR3 length is 13 residues. Germline V CDR1 and CDR2: GTSNPN, SVGIG (reference sequence). CDR3 coding DNA: TGTGCCTGGAGTGTATGGGGGAGCACTGAAGCTTTCTTT. It specifies CAWSVWGSTEAFF.

About this clonotype: A much larger clone differs by one base, so this may be a read error. Because the CDR3 is missing its conserved closing phenylalanine or tryptophan, this is likely a read error. The J gene is TRBJ1-5, the V gene TRBV30, with D possibly being TRBD1 (5 bases). Trimming left V 5 bases short and J 6 bases short, with 14 bases between. The germline gives CDR1 GTSNPN, CDR2 SVGIG (reference sequence). The CDR3 runs to 13 residues. The CDR3 reads CAWGPGYGQPQHC. In DNA, the CDR3 is TGTGCCTGGGGGCCAGGGTATGGTCAGCCCCAGCATTGT.

The gene calls are TRBV24-1 and TRBJ2-2, with unresolved D. Germline V gene data show CDR1 as KGHDR and CDR2 as SFDVKD. Trimming removed 5 bases at V and 3 bases at J, with 9 bases between. CDR3 length: 14 amino acids. The CDR3 here is CATSGRGDTGELFF. DNA of the CDR3: TGTGCCACCAGTGGGCGAGGAGACACCGGGGAGCTGTTTTTT.

At least ten counts were recorded for this clonotype. CDR3 region: CAISESSGRSYNEQFF. In nucleotides, the CDR3 is TGTGCCATCAGTGAGTCTAGCGGCCGGTCCTACAATGAGCAGTTCTTC. This rearrangement joins TRBV10-3 to TRBJ2-1; D might be TRBD2 (6 bases). Germline CDR1 and CDR2: ENHRY and SYGVKD. The V end was cut by 0 bases, the J end by 1 base, with 10 bases between. The CDR3 is 16 amino acids.

The chain couples TRBV2 to TRBJ2-6, with D perhaps TRBD1 or TRBD2 (7 bases each). Per germline, CDR1 SNHLY and CDR2 FYNNEI. This CDR3 contains 17 residues. Trimming left V 4 bases short and J 3 bases short, with 16 bases between. DNA of the CDR3: TGTGCCAGCAGTGGAGTGGGAGGGGGCAGTGGGGCCAACGTCCTGACTTTC. Translating it yields CASSGVGGGSGANVLTF.

This clonotype was counted ten times or more. J is TRBJ2-5 and V is TRBV5-1, with D unclear. The germline V gene has CDR1 SGHRS and CDR2 YFSETQ. V lost 4 bases to trimming and J lost 5 bases, with 15 bases between them. The length of the CDR3 is 14 residues. The CDR3 is CASSPSVGVETQYF. In nucleotides, the CDR3 is TGCGCCAGCAGCCCGTCCGTGGGTGTGGAGACCCAGTACTTC. Filled out from reference TRBV5-1 and TRBJ2-5, the complete variable domain reads KAGVTQTPRYLIKTRGQQVTLSCSPISGHRSVSWYQQTPGQGLQFLFEYFSETQRNKGNFPGRFSGRQFSNSRSEMNVSTLELGDSALYLCASSPSVGVETQYFGPGTRLLVL.

V usage is TRBV5-6 and J usage is TRBJ2-6; no clear D gene. The CDR3 consists of 15 residues. Germline V gene sequence: CDR1 SGHDT, CDR2 YYEEEE. V was trimmed by 5 bases and J by 3 bases, leaving 12 bases between them. The DNA of the CDR3 is TGTGCCAGCAGTTTACAACAGAGTGGGGCCAACGTCCTGACTTTC. Protein sequence: CASSLQQSGANVLTF.

This clonotype was counted between two and nine times. The chain has TRBV27 and TRBJ2-3, with a tentative D call TRBD2 (6 bases). CDR1 is MNHEY and CDR2 is SMNVEV in the germline V gene (reference sequence). CDR3 length equals 14 residues. Trimming took off 6 bases at V and 2 bases at J, with 12 bases between the two ends. The chain's CDR3 is CASRGGVHTDTQYF. Here the CDR3 DNA reads TGTGCCAGCAGAGGCGGGGTACACACAGATACGCAGTATTTT.

This chain joins TRBV6-2 or TRBV6-3 and TRBJ1-1, with TRBD1 matching 7 bases. This CDR3 has 15 residues. Trimming at V came to 3 bases and at J to 4 bases, leaving 8 bases not matched to a gene. Germline assignment: CDR1 MNHEY and CDR2 SVGEGT. The CDR3 sequence: CASSYSGQGVTEAFF. The DNA of the CDR3 is TGTGCCAGCAGTTATTCGGGTCAGGGGGTCACTGAAGCTTTCTTT.

A note on this clonotype: The junction departs from germline at one end; a sequencing error may be responsible. V usage is TRBV5-5 and J usage is TRBJ2-7; D is possibly TRBD2 (5 bases). The CDR3 has 13 residues. CDR1 SGHKS and CDR2 YYEKEE come from the germline V gene (reference sequence). The CDR3 DNA reads TGTGCTAGCAGCCGACCGACGGGGTACGAGCAGTACTTC. Translated: CASSRPTGYEQYF.

J is TRBJ2-1 and V is TRBV5-5; TRBD1 matches at 7 bases. The CDR3 spans 14 residues. Germline V gene sequence: CDR1 SGHKS, CDR2 YYEKEE (reference sequence). V gave up 4 bases and J gave up 10 bases; unmatched junction bases: 11. The CDR3 DNA reads as TGTGCCAGCAGCGACTGGGACAGAGCCTACGAGCAGTTCTTC. Translating it yields CASSDWDRAYEQFF.

V is TRBV7-9 and J is TRBJ2-5; 12 bases line up with TRBD1. This CDR3 has 15 amino acids. V lost 3 bases to trimming and J lost 5 bases; unmatched junction nucleotides: 4. Germline values: CDR1 SEHNR, CDR2 FQNEAQ (reference sequence). CDR3 coding DNA: TGTGCCAGCAGCTTGGGGACAGGGGGCGTCGAGACCCAGTACTTC. Amino acid sequence: CASSLGTGGVETQYF.

The gene calls are TRBV6-6 and TRBJ1-4, with D possibly TRBD1 on 5 matching bases. V lost 0 bases, J lost 3 bases, and 8 bases lay in between. Germline values: CDR1 MNHNY, CDR2 SVGAGI (reference sequence). This CDR3 spans 15 amino acids. The CDR3 DNA follows: TGTGCCAGCAGTTACTCGGGGGTTTCTAATGAAAAACTGTTTTTT. This encodes CASSYSGVSNEKLFF.